This T cell receptor (beta chain) was captured in a study of cytomegalovirus exposure and HLA in healthy donors. Study observations and caveats: Trimming of TCR beta V- and J-genes showed a link, identified in a later analysis, to a missense DCLRE1C variant.

The primer mix had 60 Vbeta and 13 Jbeta primers. Clones were read by immunoSEQ multiplex PCR, and TCRdb kept only the in-frame ones, dropping some. The data hold fewer than 250,000 clones, with about 81% observed a single time. Notes on this clone: Its antigen is currently unknown.

V was trimmed by 5 bases and J by 7 bases, leaving 8 bases between them. Germline CDR1 reads GTSNPN; CDR2 reads SVGIG (reference sequence). The CDR3 is 11 amino acids. The TCR was taken from a man aged 35 to 55 in good health and CMV-seropositive. The specimen was PBMCs. The V gene is TRBV30, the J gene TRBJ2-2; D not certain. The CDR3 protein is CAWSSDGELFF. The CDR3 bases are TGTGCCTGGTCTTCAGACGGGGAGCTGTTTTTT.